A selection of T cell receptor beta chains follows, all from one sample in a study of T cell responses to AZD1222 COVID-19 vaccine. Data came from immunoSEQ multiplex PCR; TCRdb stores just in-frame clones and leaves some out. The sample consists of about 160,000 clones, about 91% of them appearing once. Specimen: peripheral blood, collected on day 0 of MenACWY control vaccination. These receptor sequences come from an adult in good health. The CDR3 runs from the conserved cysteine through the conserved F or W. Each record gives: J gene, clone size, V gene, D gene, CDR3 DNA, CDR3 protein. The D gene is left open where the match is weak. Size tells how often a clone was seen (once, few, many) or the class of an expanded clone, and some rows leave it out.

TRBJ1-5,-,TRBV27,TRBD1,TGTGCCAGCAGTTTATCCGGGACAGGGGGCAGTCAGCCCCAGCATTTT,CASSLSGTGGSQPQHF
TRBJ2-1,-,TRBV7-3,TRBD2,TGTGCCAGCAGCCCTTTAGCGGGAGGACATGGGGAGCAGTTCTTC,CASSPLAGGHGEQFF
TRBJ2-3,-,TRBV20-1,-,TGCAGTGCTAGACGCTCAGATACGCAGTATTTT,CSARRSDTQYF
TRBJ1-4,-,TRBV19,TRBD1,TGTGCCAGTGGGACAGGGACGGATGAAAAACTGTTTTTT,CASGTGTDEKLFF
TRBJ1-1,-,TRBV20-1,-,TGCAGTGCTAGTTCATTAGGGGCGAACACTGAAGCTTTCTTT,CSASSLGANTEAFF
TRBJ1-5,-,TRBV10-3,-,TGTGCCATCGCGGCAGTCAATAGCAATCAGCCCCAGCATTTT,CAIAAVNSNQPQHF
TRBJ1-3,-,TRBV29-1,TRBD1,TGCAGCGTTGAAGATCTTCCGAGGACAGGGGAAAACACCATATATTTT,CSVEDLPRTGENTIYF
TRBJ1-3,once,TRBV21-1,-,TGTGCCAGCAGCAAAGGTACAGTGTCGGCTGGAAACACCATATATTTT,CASSKGTVSAGNTIYF
TRBJ2-3,-,TRBV11-2,-,TGTGCCAGCAGCCCCCGAGGGGGGATGGGAGATACGCAGTATTTT,CASSPRGGMGDTQYF
TRBJ2-3,-,TRBV6-5,-,TGTGCCAGCAGTTACGGGGGTCCAGATACGCAGTATTTT,CASSYGGPDTQYF
TRBJ1-4,-,TRBV9,-,TGTGCCAGCAGTGGCCGGTCGCGGGAGGAGGGAGAAAAACTGTTTTTT,CASSGRSREEGEKLFF
TRBJ1-3,-,TRBV10-3,-,TGTGCCATCAGTGGGCCTGGGAACACCATATATTTT,CAISGPGNTIYF